This TCR beta chain was found in a study of T cells in Graves' hyperthyroidism and ophthalmopathy. Stable disease denoted Graves' hyperthyroidism without ophthalmopathy progression within 18 months. This clonotype was seen more than once but under ten times. There were TCR beta CDR3 regions amplified from RNA transcripts. RT-PCR in the first round (using the HTBI primer set) targeted the TCR CDR3. TCRdb fed the multiplex PCR reads into MiXCR, producing one record per CDR3 protein. The table includes about 500,000 distinct CDR3 sequences, 13% to 15% detected once. The germline V gene has CDR1 SGHRS and CDR2 YFSETQ. V was shortened by 8 bases and J by 0 bases, with 12 bases between the two germline ends. This CDR3 is 13 amino acids long.

The receptor comes from a woman aged 18-29 years with Graves' hyperthyroidism. V is TRBV5-1 and J is TRBJ2-7; TRBD1 is a possible D gene (6 bases). Sequencing was done on a sample of blood. Here the CDR3 reads CASSATGSYEQYF. CDR3 DNA: TGCGCCAGTTCAGCGACAGGCTCCTACGAGCAGTACTTC.